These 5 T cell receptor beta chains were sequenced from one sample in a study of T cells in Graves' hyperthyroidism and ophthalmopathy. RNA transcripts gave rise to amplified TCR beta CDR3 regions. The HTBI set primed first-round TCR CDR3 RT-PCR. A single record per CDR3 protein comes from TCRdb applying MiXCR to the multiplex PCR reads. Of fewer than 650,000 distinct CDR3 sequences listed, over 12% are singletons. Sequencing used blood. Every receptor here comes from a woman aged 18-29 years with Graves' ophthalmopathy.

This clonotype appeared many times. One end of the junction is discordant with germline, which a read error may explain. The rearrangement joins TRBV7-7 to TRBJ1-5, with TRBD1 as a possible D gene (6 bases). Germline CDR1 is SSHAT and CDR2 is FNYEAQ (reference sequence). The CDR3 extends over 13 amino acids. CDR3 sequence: CASSRGTNQPQHF. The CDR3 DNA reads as TGTGCTAGCAGTAGGGGGACCAATCAGCCCCAGCATTTT.

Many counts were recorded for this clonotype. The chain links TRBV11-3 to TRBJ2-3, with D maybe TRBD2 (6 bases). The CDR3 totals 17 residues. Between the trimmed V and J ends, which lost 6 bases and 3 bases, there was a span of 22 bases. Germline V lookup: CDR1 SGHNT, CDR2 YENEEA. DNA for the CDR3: TGTGCCAGCAGTGCCTCTTATGGGGGGACCCGGACAGATACGCAGTATTTT. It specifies CASSASYGGTRTDTQYF.

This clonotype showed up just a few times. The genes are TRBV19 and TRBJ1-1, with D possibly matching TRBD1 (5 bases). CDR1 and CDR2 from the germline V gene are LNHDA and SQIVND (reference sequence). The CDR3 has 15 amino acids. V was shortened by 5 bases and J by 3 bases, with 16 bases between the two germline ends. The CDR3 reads CASSGWQGEDTEAFF. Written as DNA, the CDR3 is TGTGCCAGTAGTGGTTGGCAGGGTGAAGACACTGAAGCTTTCTTT.

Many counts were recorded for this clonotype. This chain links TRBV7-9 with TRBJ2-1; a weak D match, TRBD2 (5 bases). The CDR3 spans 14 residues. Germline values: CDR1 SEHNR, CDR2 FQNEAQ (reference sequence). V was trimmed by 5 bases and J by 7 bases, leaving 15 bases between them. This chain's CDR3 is CASSPVSGRNEQFF. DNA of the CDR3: TGTGCCAGCAGCCCCGTCTCGGGAAGGAATGAGCAGTTCTTC.

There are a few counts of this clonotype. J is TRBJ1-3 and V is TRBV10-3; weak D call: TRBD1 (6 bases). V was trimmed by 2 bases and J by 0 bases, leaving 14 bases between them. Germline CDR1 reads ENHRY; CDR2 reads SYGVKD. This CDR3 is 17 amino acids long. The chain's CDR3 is CAISERIQGSSGNTIYF. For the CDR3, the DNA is TGTGCCATCAGTGAGAGGATACAGGGAAGCTCTGGAAACACCATATATTTT.